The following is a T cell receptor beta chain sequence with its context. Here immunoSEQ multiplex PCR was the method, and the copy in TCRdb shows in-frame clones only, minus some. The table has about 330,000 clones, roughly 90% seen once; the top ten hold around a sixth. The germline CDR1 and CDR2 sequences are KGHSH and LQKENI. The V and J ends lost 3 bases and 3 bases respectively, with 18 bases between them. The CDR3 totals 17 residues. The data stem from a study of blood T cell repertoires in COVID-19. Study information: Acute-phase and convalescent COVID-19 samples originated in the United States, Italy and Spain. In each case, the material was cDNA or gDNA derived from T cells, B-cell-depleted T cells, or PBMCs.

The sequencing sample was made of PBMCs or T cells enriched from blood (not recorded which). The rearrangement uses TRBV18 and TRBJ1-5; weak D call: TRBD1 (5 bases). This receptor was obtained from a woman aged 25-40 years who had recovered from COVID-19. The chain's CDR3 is CASSPPLSSGLNQPQHF. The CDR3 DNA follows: TGTGCCAGCTCACCCCCGCTCAGTTCAGGGCTCAATCAGCCCCAGCATTTT. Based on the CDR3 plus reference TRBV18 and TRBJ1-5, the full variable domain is NAGVMQNPRHLVRRRGQEARLRCSPMKGHSHVYWYRQLPEEGLKFMVYLQKENIIDESGMPKERFSAEFPKEGPSILRIQQVVRGDSAAYFCASSPPLSSGLNQPQHFGDGTRLSIL.